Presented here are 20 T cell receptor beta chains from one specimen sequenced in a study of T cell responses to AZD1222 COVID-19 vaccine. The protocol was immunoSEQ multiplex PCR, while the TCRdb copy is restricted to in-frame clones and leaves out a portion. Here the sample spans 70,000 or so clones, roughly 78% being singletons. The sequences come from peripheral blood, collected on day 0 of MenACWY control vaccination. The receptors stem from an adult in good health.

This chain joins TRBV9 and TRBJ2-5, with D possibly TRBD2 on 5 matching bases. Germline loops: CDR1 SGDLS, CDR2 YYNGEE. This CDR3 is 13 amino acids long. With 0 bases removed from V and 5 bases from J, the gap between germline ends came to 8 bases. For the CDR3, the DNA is TGTGCCAGCAGCGTAGGGACTGAGGAGACCCAGTACTTC. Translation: CASSVGTEETQYF.

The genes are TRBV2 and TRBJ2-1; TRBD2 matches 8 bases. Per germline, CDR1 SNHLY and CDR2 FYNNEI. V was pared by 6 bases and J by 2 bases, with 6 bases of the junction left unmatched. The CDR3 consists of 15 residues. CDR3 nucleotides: TGTGCCAGCAGCGACGGGACTAGGCCCTACAATGAGCAGTTCTTC. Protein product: CASSDGTRPYNEQFF. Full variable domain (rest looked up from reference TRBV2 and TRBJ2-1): EPEVTQTPSHQVTQMGQEVILRCVPISNHLYFYWYRQILGQKVEFLVSFYNNEISEKSEIFDDQFSVERPDGSNFTLKIRSTKLEDSAMYFCASSDGTRPYNEQFFGPGTRLTVL.

The DNA of the CDR3 is TGTGCCAGCAGCCCATTCCGCGGAGATACGCAGTATTTT. Protein sequence: CASSPFRGDTQYF. The chain couples TRBV6-5 to TRBJ2-3; D is unresolved. Germline assignment: CDR1 MNHEY and CDR2 SVGAGI. Trimming stripped 6 bases from V and 5 bases from J, with 12 bases between. The CDR3 is 13 amino acids.

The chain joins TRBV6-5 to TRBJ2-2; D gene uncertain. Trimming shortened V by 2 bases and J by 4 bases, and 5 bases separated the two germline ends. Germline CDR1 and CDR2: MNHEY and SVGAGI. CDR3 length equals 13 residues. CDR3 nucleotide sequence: TGTGCCAGCAGTTACCGCTCCACCGGGGAGCTGTTTTTT. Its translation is CASSYRSTGELFF.

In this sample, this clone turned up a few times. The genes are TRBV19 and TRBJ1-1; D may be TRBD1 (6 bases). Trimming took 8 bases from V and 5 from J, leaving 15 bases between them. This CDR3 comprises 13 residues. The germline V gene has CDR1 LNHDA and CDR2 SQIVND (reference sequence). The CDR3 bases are TGTGCCAGTCTTACTTTGAGGGGGACTGAAGCTTTCTTT. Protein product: CASLTLRGTEAFF.

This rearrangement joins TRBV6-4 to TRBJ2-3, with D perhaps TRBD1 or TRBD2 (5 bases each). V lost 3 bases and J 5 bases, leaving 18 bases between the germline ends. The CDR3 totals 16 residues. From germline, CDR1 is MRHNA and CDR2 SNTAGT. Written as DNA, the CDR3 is TGTGCCAGCAGTGAGTCTGTCATTGGGGGAAGAGATACGCAGTATTTT. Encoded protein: CASSESVIGGRDTQYF.

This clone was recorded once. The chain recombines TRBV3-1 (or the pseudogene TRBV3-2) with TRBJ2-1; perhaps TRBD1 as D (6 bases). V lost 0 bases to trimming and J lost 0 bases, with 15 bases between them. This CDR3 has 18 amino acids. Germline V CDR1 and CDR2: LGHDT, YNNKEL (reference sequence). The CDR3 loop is CASSQDPGDVFSYNEQFF. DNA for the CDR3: TGTGCCAGCAGCCAAGATCCAGGGGACGTATTCTCCTACAATGAGCAGTTCTTC.

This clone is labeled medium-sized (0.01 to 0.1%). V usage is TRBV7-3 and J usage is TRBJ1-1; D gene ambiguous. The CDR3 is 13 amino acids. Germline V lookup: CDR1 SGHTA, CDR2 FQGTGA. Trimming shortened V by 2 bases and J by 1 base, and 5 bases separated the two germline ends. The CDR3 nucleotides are TGTGCCAGCAGCTTAGAAGCGAACACTGAAGCTTTCTTT. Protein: CASSLEANTEAFF.

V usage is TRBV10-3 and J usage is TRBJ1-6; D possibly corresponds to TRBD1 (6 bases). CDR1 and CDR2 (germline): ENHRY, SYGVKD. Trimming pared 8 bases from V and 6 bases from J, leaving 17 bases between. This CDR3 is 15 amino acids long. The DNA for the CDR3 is TGTGCCATCGGTGGGACACCGGCAAGTAATTCACCCCTCCACTTT. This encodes CAIGGTPASNSPLHF.

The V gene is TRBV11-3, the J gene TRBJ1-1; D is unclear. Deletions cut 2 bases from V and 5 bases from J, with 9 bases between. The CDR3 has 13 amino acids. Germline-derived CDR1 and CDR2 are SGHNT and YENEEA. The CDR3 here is CASSLRVGTEAFF. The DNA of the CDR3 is TGTGCCAGCAGCTTAAGGGTCGGTACTGAAGCTTTCTTT.

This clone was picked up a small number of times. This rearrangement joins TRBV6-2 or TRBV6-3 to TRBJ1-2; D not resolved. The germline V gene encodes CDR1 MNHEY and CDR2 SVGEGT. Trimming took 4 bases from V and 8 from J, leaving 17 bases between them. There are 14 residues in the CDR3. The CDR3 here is CASSFGPPGGGYTF. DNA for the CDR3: TGTGCCAGCAGTTTCGGGCCACCCGGCGGGGGCTACACCTTC.

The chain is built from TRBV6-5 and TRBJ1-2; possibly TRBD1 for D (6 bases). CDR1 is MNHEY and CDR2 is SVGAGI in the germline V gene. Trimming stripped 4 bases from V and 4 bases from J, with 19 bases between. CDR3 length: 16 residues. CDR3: CASSSAGEGDFYGYTF. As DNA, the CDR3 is TGTGCCAGCAGTTCCGCCGGGGAGGGGGACTTCTATGGCTACACCTTC.

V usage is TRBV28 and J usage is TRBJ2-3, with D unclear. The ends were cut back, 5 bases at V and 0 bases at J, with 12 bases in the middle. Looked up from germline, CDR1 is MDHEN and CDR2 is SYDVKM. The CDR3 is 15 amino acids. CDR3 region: CASSRQVLSTDTQYF. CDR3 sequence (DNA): TGTGCCAGCAGTCGGCAGGTGCTAAGCACAGATACGCAGTATTTT.

The CDR3 sequence is CASSLNGDRDNEQFF. In DNA form, the CDR3 reads TGCGCCAGCAGCTTGAATGGGGACAGGGACAATGAGCAGTTCTTC. This chain connects TRBV5-1 to TRBJ2-1, with 9 bases identical to TRBD1. V gave up 1 base and J gave up 5 bases; unmatched junction bases: 4. CDR1 and CDR2 from the germline V gene are SGHRS and YFSETQ. The length of the CDR3 is 15 residues.

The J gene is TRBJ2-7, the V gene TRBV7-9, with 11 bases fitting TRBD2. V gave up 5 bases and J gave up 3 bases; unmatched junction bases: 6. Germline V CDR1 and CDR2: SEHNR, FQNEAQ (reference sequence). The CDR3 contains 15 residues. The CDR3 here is CASSHSGRAFYEQYF. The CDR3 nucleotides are TGTGCCAGCAGCCATAGCGGGAGGGCCTTCTACGAGCAGTACTTC.

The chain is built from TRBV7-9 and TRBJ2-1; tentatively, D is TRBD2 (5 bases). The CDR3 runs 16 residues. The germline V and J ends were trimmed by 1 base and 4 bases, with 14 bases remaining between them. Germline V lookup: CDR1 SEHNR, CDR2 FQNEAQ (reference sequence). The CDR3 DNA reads TGTGCCAGCAGCTTAGTAGCGTCTTCCAGGTACAATGAGCAGTTCTTC. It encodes CASSLVASSRYNEQFF.

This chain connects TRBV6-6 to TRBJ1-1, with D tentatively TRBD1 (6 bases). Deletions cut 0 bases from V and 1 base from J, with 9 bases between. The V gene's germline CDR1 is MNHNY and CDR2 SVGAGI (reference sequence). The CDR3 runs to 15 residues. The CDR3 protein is CASSYSRTENTEAFF. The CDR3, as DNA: TGTGCCAGCAGTTACTCTAGGACAGAGAACACTGAAGCTTTCTTT.

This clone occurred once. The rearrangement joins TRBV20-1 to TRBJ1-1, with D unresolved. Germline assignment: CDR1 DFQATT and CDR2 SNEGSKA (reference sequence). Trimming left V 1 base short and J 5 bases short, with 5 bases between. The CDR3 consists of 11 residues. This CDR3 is CSARVGTEAFF. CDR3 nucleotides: TGCAGTGCTAGAGTTGGGACTGAAGCTTTCTTT.

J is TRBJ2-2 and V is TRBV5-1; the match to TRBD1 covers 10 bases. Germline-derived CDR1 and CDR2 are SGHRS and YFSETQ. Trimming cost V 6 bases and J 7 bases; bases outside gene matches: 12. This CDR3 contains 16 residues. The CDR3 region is CASTLNRDRGIGELFF. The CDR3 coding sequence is TGCGCCAGCACACTGAACCGGGACAGGGGTATCGGGGAGCTGTTTTTT.

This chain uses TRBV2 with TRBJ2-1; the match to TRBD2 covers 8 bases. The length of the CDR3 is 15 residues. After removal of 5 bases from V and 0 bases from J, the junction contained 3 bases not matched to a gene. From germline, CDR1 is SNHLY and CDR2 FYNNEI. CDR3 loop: CASSSGRYSYNEQFF. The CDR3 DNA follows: TGTGCCAGCAGTAGCGGGAGATACTCCTACAATGAGCAGTTCTTC.